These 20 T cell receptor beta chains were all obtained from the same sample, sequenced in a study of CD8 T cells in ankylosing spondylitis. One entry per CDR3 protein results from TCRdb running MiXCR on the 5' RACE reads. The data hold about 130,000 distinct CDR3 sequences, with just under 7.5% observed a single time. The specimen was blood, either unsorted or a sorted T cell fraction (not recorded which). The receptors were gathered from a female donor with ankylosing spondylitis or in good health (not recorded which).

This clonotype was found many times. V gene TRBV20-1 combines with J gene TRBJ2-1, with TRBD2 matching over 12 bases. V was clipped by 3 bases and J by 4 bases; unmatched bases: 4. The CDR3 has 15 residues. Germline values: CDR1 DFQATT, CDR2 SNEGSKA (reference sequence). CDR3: CSARELAGGYNEQFF. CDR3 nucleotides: TGCAGTGCTAGGGAGCTAGCGGGGGGGTACAATGAGCAGTTCTTC.

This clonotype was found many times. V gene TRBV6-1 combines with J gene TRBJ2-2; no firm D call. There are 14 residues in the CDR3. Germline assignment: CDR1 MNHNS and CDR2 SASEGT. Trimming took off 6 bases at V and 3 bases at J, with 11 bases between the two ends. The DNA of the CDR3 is TGTGCCAGCAGATGGGGTGGCGACACCGGGGAGCTGTTTTTT. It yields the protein CASRWGGDTGELFF.

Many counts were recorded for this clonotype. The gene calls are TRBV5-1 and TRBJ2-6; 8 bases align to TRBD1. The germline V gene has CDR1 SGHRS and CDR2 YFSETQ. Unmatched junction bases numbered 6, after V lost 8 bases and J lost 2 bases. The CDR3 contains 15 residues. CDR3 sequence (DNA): TGCGCCAGTCAGGGGGCGGTCGCTGGGGCCAACGTCCTGACTTTC. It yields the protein CASQGAVAGANVLTF.

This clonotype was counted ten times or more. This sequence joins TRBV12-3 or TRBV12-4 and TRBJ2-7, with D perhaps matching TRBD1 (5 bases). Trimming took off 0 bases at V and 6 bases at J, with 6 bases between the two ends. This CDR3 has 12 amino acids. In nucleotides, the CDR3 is TGTGCCAGCAGTTTAGCCAGGGCCGAGCAGTACTTC. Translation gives CASSLARAEQYF.

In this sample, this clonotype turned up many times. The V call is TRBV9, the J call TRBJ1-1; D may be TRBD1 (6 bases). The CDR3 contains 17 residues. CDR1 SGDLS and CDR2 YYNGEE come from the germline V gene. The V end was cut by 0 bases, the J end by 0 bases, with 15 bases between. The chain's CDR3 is CASSVDPMGAVNTEAFF. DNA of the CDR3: TGTGCCAGCAGCGTAGACCCCATGGGGGCGGTGAACACTGAAGCTTTCTTT.

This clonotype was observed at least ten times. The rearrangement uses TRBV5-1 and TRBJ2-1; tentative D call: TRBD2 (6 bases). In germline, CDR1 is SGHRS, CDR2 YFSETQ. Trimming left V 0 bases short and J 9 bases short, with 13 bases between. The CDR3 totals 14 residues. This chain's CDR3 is CASSLEVVRGEQFF. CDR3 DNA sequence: TGCGCCAGCAGCTTGGAGGTGGTGCGGGGTGAGCAGTTCTTC.

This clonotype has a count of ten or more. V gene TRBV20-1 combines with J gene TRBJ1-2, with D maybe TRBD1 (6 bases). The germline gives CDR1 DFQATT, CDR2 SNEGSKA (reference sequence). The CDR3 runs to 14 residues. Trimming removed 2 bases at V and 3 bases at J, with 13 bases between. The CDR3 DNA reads TGCAGTGCTAGAATCCTGGGGGCTGACTATGGCTACACCTTC. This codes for CSARILGADYGYTF.

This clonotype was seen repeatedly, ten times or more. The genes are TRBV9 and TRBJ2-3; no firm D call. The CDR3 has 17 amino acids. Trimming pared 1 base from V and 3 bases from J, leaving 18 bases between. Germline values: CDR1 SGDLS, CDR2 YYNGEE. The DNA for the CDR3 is TGTGCCAGCAGCGTATCGGGTCGGATCAAGACTACAGATACGCAGTATTTT. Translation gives CASSVSGRIKTTDTQYF.

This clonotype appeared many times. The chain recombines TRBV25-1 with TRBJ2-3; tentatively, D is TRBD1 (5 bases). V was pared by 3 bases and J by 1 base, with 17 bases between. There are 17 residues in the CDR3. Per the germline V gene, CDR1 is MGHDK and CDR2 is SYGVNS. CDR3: CASSDREGVYGTDTQYF. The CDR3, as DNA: TGTGCCAGCAGTGACAGGGAAGGGGTCTATGGCACAGATACGCAGTATTTT. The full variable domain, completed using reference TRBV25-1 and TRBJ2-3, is EADIYQTPRYLVIGTGKKITLECSQTMGHDKMYWYQQDPGMELHLIHYSYGVNSTEKGDLSSESTVSRIRTEHFPLTLESARPSHTSQYLCASSDREGVYGTDTQYFGPGTRLTVL.

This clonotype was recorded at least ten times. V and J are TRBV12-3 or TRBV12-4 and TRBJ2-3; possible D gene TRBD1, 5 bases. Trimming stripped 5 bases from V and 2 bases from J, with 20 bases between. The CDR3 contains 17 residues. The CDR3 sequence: CASSTHYRTGITDTQYF. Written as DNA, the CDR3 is TGTGCCAGCAGTACCCACTACAGAACAGGAATCACAGATACGCAGTATTTT.

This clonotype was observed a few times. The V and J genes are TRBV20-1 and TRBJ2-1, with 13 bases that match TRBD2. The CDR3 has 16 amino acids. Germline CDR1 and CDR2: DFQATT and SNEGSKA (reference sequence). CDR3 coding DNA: TGCAGGGCACTAGCGGGGGGGGACGGGCTCCACAATGAGCAGTTCTTC. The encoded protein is CRALAGGDGLHNEQFF.

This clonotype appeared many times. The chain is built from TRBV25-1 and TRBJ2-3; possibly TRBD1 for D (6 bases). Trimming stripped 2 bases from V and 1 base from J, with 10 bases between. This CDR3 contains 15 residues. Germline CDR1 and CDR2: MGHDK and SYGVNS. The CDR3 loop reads CASSETGLRTDTQYF. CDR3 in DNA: TGTGCCAGCAGTGAAACAGGGTTGCGCACAGATACGCAGTATTTT. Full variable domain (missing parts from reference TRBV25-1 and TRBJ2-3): EADIYQTPRYLVIGTGKKITLECSQTMGHDKMYWYQQDPGMELHLIHYSYGVNSTEKGDLSSESTVSRIRTEHFPLTLESARPSHTSQYLCASSETGLRTDTQYFGPGTRLTVL.

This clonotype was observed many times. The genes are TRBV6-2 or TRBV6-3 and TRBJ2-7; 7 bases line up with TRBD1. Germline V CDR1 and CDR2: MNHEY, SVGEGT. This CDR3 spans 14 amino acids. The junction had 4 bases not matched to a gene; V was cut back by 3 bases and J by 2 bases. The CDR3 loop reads CASSYGTATYEQYF. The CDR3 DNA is TGTGCCAGCAGTTATGGGACAGCAACCTACGAGCAGTACTTC.

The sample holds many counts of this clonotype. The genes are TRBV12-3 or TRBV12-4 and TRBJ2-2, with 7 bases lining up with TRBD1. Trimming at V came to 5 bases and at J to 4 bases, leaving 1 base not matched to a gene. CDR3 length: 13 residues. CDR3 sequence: CASSRTGTGELFF. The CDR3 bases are TGTGCCAGCAGTAGGACAGGCACCGGGGAGCTGTTTTTT.

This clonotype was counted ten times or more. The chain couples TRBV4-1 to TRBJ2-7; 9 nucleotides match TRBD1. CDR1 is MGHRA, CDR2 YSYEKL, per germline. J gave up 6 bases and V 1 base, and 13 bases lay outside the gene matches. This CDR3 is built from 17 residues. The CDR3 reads CASSQGAARDRVIEQYF. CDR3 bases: TGCGCCAGCAGCCAAGGGGCCGCCCGGGACAGGGTTATCGAGCAGTACTTC.

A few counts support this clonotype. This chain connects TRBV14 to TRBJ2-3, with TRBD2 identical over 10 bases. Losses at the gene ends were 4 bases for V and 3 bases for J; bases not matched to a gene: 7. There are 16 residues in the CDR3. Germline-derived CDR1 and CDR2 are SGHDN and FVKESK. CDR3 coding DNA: TGTGCCAGCAGCCTCCTAGCGGGGGTAGCAACAGATACGCAGTATTTT. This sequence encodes CASSLLAGVATDTQYF.

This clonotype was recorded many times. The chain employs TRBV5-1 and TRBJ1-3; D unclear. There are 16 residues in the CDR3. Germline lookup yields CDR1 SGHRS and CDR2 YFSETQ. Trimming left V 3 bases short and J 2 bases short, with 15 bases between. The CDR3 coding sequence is TGCGCCAGCAGCTGGGATCGGCCGAAACCTGGAAACACCATATATTTT. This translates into CASSWDRPKPGNTIYF.

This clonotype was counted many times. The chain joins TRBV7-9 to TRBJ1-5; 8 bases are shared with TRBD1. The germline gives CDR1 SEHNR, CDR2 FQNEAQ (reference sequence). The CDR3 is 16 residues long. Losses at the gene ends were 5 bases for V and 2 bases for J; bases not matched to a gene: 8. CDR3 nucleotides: TGTGCCAGCAGCCCGACCCTGGGACAGGGCAATCAGCCCCAGCATTTT. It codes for CASSPTLGQGNQPQHF.

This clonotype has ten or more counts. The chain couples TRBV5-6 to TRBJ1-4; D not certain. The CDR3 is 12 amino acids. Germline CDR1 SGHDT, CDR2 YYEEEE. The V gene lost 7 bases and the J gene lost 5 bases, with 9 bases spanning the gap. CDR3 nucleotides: TGTGCCAGCGGCGGGCCGAATGAAAAACTGTTTTTT. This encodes CASGGPNEKLFF.

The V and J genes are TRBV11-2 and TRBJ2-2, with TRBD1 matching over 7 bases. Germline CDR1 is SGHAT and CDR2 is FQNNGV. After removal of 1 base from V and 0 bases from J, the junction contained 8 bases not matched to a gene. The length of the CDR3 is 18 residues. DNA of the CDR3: TGTGCCAGCAGCTTAGGGGACAGAGGTCTCGCGAACACCGGGGAGCTGTTTTTT. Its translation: CASSLGDRGLANTGELFF. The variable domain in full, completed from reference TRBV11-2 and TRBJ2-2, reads EAGVAQSPRYKIIEKRQSVAFWCNPISGHATLYWYQQILGQGPKLLIQFQNNGVVDDSQLPKDRFSAERLKGVDSTLKIQPAKLEDSAVYLCASSLGDRGLANTGELFFGEGSRLTVL.